This T cell receptor (beta chain) appears in the sequencing data of a study of T-cell memory formation after mild COVID-19. Study results and limitations: From day 15 to 85, contracting clones were balanced between CD4 and CD8, whereas later expanders leaned toward CD4+. SARS-CoV-2 specificity was not confirmed for second-wave clones peaking on day 37.

Germline lookup yields CDR1 SGHTA and CDR2 FQGNSA. V shed 3 bases and J shed 0 bases, with 8 bases lying between them. The CDR3 length is 14 residues. Amplification by 5'RACE using constant-segment primers produced TCR alpha and TCR beta cDNA libraries that carried sample barcodes and UMIs. TCRdb re-derived calls from the 5' RACE reads in MiXCR, one entry per CDR3 protein. The table includes approximately 260,000 distinct CDR3 sequences, 16% detected once. Points on this clonotype: The antigen is not known.

The receptor was isolated from a man aged 18-30 years who had mild COVID-19 (a few samples of this study predate the infection). Cell type and time point are not known. Sequenced input: PBMCs or a T cell subset sorted from them (not recorded which). The chain carries TRBV7-2 and TRBJ2-5; D is perhaps TRBD2 (5 bases). CDR3 loop: CASSLASHQETQYF. CDR3 sequence (DNA): TGTGCCAGCAGCTTGGCTAGCCACCAAGAGACCCAGTACTTC.